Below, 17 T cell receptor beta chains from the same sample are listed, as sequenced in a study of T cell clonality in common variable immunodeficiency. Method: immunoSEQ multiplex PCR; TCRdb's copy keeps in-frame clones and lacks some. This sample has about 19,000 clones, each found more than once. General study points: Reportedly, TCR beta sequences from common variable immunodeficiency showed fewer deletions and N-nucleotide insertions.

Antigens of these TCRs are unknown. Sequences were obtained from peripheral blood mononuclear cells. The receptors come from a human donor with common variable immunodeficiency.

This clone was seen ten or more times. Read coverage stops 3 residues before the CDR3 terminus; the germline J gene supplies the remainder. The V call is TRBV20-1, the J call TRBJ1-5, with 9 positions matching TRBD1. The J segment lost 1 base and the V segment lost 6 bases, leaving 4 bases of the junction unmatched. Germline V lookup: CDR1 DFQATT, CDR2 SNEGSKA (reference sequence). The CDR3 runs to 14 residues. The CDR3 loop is CSAGQGASNQPQHF. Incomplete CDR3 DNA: TGCAGTGCGGGACAGGGCGCGAGCAATCAGCCC.

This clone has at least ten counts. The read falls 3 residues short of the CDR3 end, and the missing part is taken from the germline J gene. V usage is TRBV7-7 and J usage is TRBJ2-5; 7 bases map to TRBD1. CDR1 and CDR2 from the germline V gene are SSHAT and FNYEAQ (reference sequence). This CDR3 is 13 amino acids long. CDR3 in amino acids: CASARDRQETQYF. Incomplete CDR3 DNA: TGTGCTAGCGCTCGGGACAGACAAGAGACC.

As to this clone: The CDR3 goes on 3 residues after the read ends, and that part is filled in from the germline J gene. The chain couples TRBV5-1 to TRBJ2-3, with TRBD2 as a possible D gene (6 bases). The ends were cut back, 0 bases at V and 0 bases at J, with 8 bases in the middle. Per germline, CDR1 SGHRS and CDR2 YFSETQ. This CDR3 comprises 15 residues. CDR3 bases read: TGCGCCAGCAGCTTGGTAGGGACTAGCACAGATACG. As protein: CASSLVGTSTDT. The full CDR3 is CASSLVGTSTDTQYF.

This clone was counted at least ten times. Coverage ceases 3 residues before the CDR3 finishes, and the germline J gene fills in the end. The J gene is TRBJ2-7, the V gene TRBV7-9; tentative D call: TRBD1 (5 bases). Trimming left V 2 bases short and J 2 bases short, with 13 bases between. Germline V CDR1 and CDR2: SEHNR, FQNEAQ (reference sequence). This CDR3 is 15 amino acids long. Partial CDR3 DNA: TGTGCCAGCAGCTTATGGCGCGACAGACCCTACGAG. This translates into CASSLWRDRPYE. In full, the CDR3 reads CASSLWRDRPYEQYF.

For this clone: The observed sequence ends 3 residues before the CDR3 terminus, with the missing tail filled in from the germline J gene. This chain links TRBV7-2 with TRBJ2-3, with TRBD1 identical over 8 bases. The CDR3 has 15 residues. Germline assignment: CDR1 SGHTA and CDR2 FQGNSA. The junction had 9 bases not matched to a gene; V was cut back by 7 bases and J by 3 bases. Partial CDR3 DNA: TGTGCCAGCACCCGCTGGGACAGGCCAACAGATACG. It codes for CASTRWDRPTDT. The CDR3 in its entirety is CASTRWDRPTDTQYF.

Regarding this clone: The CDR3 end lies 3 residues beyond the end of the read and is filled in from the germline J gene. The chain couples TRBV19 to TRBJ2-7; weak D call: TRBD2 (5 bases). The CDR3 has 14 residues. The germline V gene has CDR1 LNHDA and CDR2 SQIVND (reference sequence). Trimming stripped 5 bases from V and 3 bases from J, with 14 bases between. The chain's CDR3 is CASSALAGGYEQYF. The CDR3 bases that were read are TGTGCCAGTAGTGCCCTAGCAGGAGGCTACGAG. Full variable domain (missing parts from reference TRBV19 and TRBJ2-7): DGGITQSPKYLFRKEGQNVTLSCEQNLNHDAMYWYRQDPGQGLRLIYYSQIVNDFQKGDIAEGYSVSREKKESFPLTVTSAQKNPTAFYLCASSALAGGYEQYFGPGTRLTVT.

CDR3 DNA (partial): TGTGCCTGGAATGGCCAGTACACCGGGGAG. Protein product: CAWNGQYTGE. The complete CDR3 sequence is CAWNGQYTGELFF. The rearrangement uses TRBV30 and TRBJ2-2, with D uncertain. The read gets to within 3 residues of the CDR3 end, and the germline J gene fills in the rest. This CDR3 contains 13 residues. Germline assignment: CDR1 GTSNPN and CDR2 SVGIG (reference sequence). Trimming removed 4 bases from V and 3 bases from J, with 9 bases in between.

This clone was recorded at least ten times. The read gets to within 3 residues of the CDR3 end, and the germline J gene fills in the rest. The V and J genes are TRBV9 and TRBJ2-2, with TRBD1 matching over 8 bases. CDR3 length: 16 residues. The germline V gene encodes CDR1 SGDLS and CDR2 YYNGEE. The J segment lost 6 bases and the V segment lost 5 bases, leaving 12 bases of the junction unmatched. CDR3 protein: CASSSPGQVFPGELFF. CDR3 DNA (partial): TGTGCCAGCAGTAGCCCGGGACAGGTATTCCCCGGGGAG.

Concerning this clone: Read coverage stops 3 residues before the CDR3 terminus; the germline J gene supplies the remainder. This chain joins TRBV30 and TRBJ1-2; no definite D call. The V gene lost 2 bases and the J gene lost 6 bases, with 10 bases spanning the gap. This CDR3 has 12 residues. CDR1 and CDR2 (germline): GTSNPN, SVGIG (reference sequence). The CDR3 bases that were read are TGTGCCTGGAGTCATCCCCCTAATGGC. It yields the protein CAWSHPPNG. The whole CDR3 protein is CAWSHPPNGYTF.

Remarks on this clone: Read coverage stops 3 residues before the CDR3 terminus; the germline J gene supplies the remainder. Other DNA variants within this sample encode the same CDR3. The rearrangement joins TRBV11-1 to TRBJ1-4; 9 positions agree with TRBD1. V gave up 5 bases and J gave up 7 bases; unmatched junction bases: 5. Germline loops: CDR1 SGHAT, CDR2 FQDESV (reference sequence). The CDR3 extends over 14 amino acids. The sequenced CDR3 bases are TGTGCCAGCAGCCCGGGACAGGGAAGTGAAAAA. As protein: CASSPGQGSEK. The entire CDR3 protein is CASSPGQGSEKLFF.

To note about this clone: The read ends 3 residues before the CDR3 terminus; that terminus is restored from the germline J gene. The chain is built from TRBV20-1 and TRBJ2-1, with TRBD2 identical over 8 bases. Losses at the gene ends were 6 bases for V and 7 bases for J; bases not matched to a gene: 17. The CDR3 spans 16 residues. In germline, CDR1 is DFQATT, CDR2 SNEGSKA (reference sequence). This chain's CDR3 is CSAPRSGGTPRNEQFF. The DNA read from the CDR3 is TGCAGTGCCCCGAGAAGCGGGGGTACCCCTCGGAATGAG.

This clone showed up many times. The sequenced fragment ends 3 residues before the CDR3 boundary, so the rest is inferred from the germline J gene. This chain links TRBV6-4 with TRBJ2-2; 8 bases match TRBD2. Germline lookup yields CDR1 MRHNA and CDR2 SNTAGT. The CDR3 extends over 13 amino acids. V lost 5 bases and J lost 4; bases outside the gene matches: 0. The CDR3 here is CASSRGGTGELFF. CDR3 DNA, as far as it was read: TGTGCCAGCAGTCGGGGGGGCACCGGGGAG.

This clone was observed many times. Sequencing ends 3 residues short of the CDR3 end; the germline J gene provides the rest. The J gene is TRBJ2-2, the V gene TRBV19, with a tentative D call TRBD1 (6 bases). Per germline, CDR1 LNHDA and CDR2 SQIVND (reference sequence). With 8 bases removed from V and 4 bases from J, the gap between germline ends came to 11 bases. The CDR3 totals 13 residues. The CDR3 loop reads CASGRRGTGELFF. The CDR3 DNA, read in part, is TGTGCCAGTGGGCGCAGGGGCACCGGGGAG. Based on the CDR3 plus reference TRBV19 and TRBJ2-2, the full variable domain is DGGITQSPKYLFRKEGQNVTLSCEQNLNHDAMYWYRQDPGQGLRLIYYSQIVNDFQKGDIAEGYSVSREKKESFPLTVTSAQKNPTAFYLCASGRRGTGELFFGEGSRLTVL.

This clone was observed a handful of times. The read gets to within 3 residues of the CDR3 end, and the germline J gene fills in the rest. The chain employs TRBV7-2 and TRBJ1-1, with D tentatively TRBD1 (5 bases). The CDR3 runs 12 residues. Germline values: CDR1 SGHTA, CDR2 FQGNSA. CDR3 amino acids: CASSLDTGMAFF. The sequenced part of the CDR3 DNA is TGTGCCAGCAGCTTAGATACAGGAATG.

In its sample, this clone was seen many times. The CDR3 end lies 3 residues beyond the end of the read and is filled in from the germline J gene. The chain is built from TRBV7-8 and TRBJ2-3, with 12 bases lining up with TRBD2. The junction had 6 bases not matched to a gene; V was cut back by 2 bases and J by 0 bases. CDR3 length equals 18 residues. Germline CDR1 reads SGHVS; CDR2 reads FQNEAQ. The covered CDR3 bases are TGTGCCAGCAGCTTATACAGGACTAGCGGGACGAGCACAGATACG. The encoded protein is CASSLYRTSGTSTDT. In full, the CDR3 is CASSLYRTSGTSTDTQYF. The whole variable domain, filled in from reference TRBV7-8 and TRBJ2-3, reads GAGVSQSPRYKVAKRGQDVALRCDPISGHVSLFWYQQALGQGPEFLTYFQNEAQLDKSGLPSDRFFAERPEGSVSTLKIQRTQQEDSAVYLCASSLYRTSGTSTDTQYFGPGTRLTVL.

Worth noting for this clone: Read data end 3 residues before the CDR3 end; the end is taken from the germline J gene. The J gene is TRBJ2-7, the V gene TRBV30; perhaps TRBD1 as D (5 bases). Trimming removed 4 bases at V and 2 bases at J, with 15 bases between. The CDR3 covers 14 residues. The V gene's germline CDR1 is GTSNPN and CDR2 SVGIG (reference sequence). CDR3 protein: CAWKSWQGAYEQYF. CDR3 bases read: TGTGCCTGGAAATCTTGGCAGGGTGCCTACGAG.

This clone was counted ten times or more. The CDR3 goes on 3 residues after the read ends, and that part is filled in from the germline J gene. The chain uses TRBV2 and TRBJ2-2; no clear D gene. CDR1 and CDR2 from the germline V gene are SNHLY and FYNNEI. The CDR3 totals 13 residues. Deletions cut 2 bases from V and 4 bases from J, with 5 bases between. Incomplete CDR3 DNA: TGTGCCAGCAGTGAAACGGGCACCGGGGAG. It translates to CASSETGTGE. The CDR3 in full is CASSETGTGELFF.